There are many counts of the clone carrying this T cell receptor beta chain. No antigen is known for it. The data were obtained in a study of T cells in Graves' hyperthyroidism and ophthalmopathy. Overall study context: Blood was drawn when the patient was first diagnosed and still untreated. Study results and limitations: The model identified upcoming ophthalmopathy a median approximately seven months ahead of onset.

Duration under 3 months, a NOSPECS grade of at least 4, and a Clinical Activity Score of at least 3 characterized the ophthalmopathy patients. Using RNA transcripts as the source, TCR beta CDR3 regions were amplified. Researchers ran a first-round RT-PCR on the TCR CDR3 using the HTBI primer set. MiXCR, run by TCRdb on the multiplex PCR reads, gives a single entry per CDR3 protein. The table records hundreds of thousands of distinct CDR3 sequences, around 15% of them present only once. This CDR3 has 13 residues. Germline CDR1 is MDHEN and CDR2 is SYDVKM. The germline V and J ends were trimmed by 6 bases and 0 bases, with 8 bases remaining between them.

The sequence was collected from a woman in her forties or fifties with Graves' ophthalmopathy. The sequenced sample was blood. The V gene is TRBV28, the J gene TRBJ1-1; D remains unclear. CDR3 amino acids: CASSRKLNTEAFF. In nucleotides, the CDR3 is TGTGCCAGCAGCCGGAAACTGAACACTGAAGCTTTCTTT.